This T cell receptor beta chain emerged from a study of a mutant IDH1 vaccine in newly diagnosed glioma. Profiled with immunoSEQ multiplex PCR; TCRdb holds only in-frame clones, not every one. The sample has about 50,000 clones, about 86% seen once; the top ten hold 7.4%. Time point described: week 5, during vaccination. The study gave 300 ug of mutant IDH1 20-mer peptide per vaccine dose, with topical imiquimod. This CDR3 has 15 residues. The germline V gene has CDR1 SGHNT and CDR2 YYREEE (reference sequence). The V end lost 2 bases, the J end lost 5 bases, and 17 bases lay between the germline ends. Points on this clone: The target antigen is unknown.

The chain employs TRBV5-4 and TRBJ2-7; D may correspond to TRBD1 or TRBD2 (5 bases each). The source of this sequence is a woman aged 50 to 60 with glioma. The sequencing used PBMCs, collected from a glioma patient whose treatment included an IDH1 peptide vaccine. The CDR3 loop is CASSFAVGVGDEQYF. CDR3 DNA sequence: TGTGCCAGCAGCTTCGCCGTGGGGGTGGGGGACGAGCAGTACTTC.